These 24 T cell receptor beta chains came from one sample sequenced in a study of tumour-infiltrating T cells in Burkitt lymphoma. Sequencing was performed with immunoSEQ multiplex PCR; in TCRdb, only in-frame clones are kept and a portion is missing. The sample records some 4,000 clones, 13% to 15% being singletons. The sequenced sample was tumor tissue. The source of these receptors is a human donor with Burkitt lymphoma.

The chain carries TRBV5-1 and TRBJ2-1; 7 nucleotides agree with TRBD2. The J segment lost 4 bases and the V segment lost 4 bases, leaving 11 bases of the junction unmatched. This CDR3 spans 16 amino acids. Germline values: CDR1 SGHRS, CDR2 YFSETQ. Here the CDR3 DNA reads TGCGCCAGCAGCATGTCTAGCGGTAACATTTACAATGAGCAGTTCTTC. Translating gives CASSMSSGNIYNEQFF.

This clone was seen a few times. This chain joins TRBV18 and TRBJ2-7; perhaps TRBD1 as D (6 bases). Germline V gives CDR1 KGHSH, CDR2 LQKENI. With 3 bases removed from V and 6 bases from J, the gap between germline ends came to 12 bases. CDR3 size: 13 residues. The CDR3 nucleotides read TGTGCCAGCTCACCCCTGGACAGTGGCGAGCAGTACTTC. It specifies CASSPLDSGEQYF.

The sample holds a few counts of this clone. The J gene is TRBJ1-2, the V gene TRBV30; a possible D gene is TRBD1 (5 bases). Germline V gene lookup returns CDR1 GTSNPN and CDR2 SVGIG (reference sequence). Between the trimmed V and J ends, which lost 1 base and 7 bases, there was a span of 13 bases. There are 13 residues in the CDR3. This chain's CDR3 is CAWSGQGISGYTF. The CDR3 nucleotides are TGTGCCTGGAGTGGGCAGGGAATCTCTGGCTACACCTTC.

This chain uses TRBV18 with TRBJ2-3, with D perhaps matching TRBD2 (6 bases). The V end was cut by 6 bases, the J end by 3 bases, with 16 bases between. CDR3 length: 15 amino acids. Germline V lookup: CDR1 KGHSH, CDR2 LQKENI. The CDR3 DNA follows: TGTGCCAGCTCGGGGACTTCAGCCCAGACAGATACGCAGTATTTT. Translating gives CASSGTSAQTDTQYF.

On this clone: Other DNA sequences in the same sample also yield this CDR3. The rearrangement joins TRBV2 to TRBJ2-5, with 7 bases identical to TRBD1. The CDR3 is 16 residues long. The germline V gene encodes CDR1 SNHLY and CDR2 FYNNEI. J lost 0 bases, V lost 6 bases, and 10 bases had no gene match. CDR3 sequence (DNA): TGTGCCAGCAGACCACAGGGGCCCCGGTACCAAGAGACCCAGTACTTC. Protein sequence: CASRPQGPRYQETQYF.

Only a few counts were recorded for this clone. The CDR3 spells CASSQDIYGYTF. CDR3 DNA: TGTGCCAGCAGCCAAGACATCTATGGCTACACCTTC. The chain couples TRBV4-2 to TRBJ1-2; D ambiguous. V gave up 0 bases and J gave up 4 bases, with 3 bases separating them. Germline CDR1 reads LGHNA; CDR2 reads YNFKEQ. This CDR3 comprises 12 residues.

This clone was observed a handful of times. CDR3 sequence reads: CATVDAGTGANYRDEQFF. CDR3 bases: TGTGCCACCGTGGATGCCGGGACAGGGGCCAATTATCGGGATGAGCAGTTCTTC. The chain couples TRBV27 to TRBJ2-1, with 10 bases aligning to TRBD1. The trim removed 10 bases at V and 8 bases at J, leaving 23 bases unmatched. This CDR3 has 18 amino acids. Germline lookup yields CDR1 MNHEY and CDR2 SMNVEV (reference sequence).

Only a few counts were recorded for this clone. The chain carries TRBV10-3 and TRBJ2-3; D might be TRBD1 (6 bases). Germline loops: CDR1 ENHRY, CDR2 SYGVKD. Trimming removed 11 bases from V and 7 bases from J, with 19 bases in between. The CDR3 consists of 13 residues. The DNA for the CDR3 is TGTGCCCATCAAGCCAGGGGTGAAAATACGCAGTATTTT. This gives the protein CAHQARGENTQYF.

The chain couples TRBV4-1 to TRBJ1-2, with D maybe TRBD1 (6 bases). V was cut by 5 bases and J by 5 bases, with 12 bases left in between. The CDR3 has 13 residues. Germline lookup yields CDR1 MGHRA and CDR2 YSYEKL. In nucleotides, the CDR3 is TGCGCCAGCAGCTTTGACAGGCAGTATGGCTACACCTTC. It yields the protein CASSFDRQYGYTF.

This clone was counted only a few times. The gene calls are TRBV10-3 and TRBJ2-6, with D possibly TRBD1 on 5 matching bases. Germline assignment: CDR1 ENHRY and CDR2 SYGVKD. Trimming removed 6 bases at V and 4 bases at J, with 16 bases between. The CDR3 consists of 16 residues. CDR3 residues: CAISDSTGPGANVLTF. For the CDR3, the DNA is TGTGCCATCAGCGACTCAACAGGCCCAGGGGCCAACGTCCTGACTTTC.

In its sample, this clone was seen a few times. The CDR3 region is CASSGTGVRGEKLFF. For the CDR3, the DNA is TGCGCCAGCAGCGGGACAGGGGTTCGTGGGGAAAAACTGTTTTTT. V is TRBV5-1 and J is TRBJ1-4, with TRBD1 matching 10 bases. This CDR3 region has 15 residues. Per the germline V gene, CDR1 is SGHRS and CDR2 is YFSETQ. With 4 bases clipped from V and 8 bases from J, the junction kept 8 bases outside the gene matches.

The genes are TRBV9 and TRBJ2-2; a possible D gene is TRBD2 (6 bases). The CDR3 spans 14 residues. The germline V gene encodes CDR1 SGDLS and CDR2 YYNGEE. Trimming shortened V by 7 bases and J by 0 bases, and 10 bases separated the two germline ends. CDR3 nucleotide sequence: TGTGCCAGCTCGCGGGGATCGAACACCGGGGAGCTGTTTTTT. Its protein is CASSRGSNTGELFF.

This clone was seen a handful of times. This sample also contains other DNA sequences that code for the same CDR3. The chain carries TRBV7-2 and TRBJ1-3, with D hard to call. V was clipped by 1 base and J by 4 bases, with 2 bases between them. Germline V gene sequence: CDR1 SGHTA, CDR2 FQGNSA. The CDR3 spans 12 residues. CDR3 amino acids: CASSLGGNTIYF. The CDR3 DNA is TGTGCCAGCAGCTTAGGAGGAAACACCATATATTTT.

The V gene is TRBV2, the J gene TRBJ1-3, with 11 bases lining up with TRBD1. Per germline, CDR1 SNHLY and CDR2 FYNNEI. Trimming took 7 bases from V and 0 from J; bases not matched to a gene: 8. The CDR3 length is 17 residues. CDR3 amino acids: CASIWEDRGLSGNTIYF. The CDR3, as DNA: TGTGCCAGCATATGGGAGGACAGGGGGCTCTCTGGAAACACCATATATTTT. The whole variable domain, filled in from reference TRBV2 and TRBJ1-3, reads EPEVTQTPSHQVTQMGQEVILRCVPISNHLYFYWYRQILGQKVEFLVSFYNNEISEKSEIFDDQFSVERPDGSNFTLKIRSTKLEDSAMYFCASIWEDRGLSGNTIYFGEGSWLTVV.

This clone was observed a handful of times. V and J are TRBV5-1 and TRBJ2-7; D is uncertain. Per germline, CDR1 SGHRS and CDR2 YFSETQ. V was trimmed by 0 bases and J by 1 base, leaving 8 bases between them. This CDR3 spans 14 amino acids. The CDR3 DNA reads as TGCGCCAGCAGCTTGGGACGCCTTTCCTACGAGCAGTACTTC. Its translation: CASSLGRLSYEQYF. Based on the CDR3 plus reference TRBV5-1 and TRBJ2-7, the full variable domain is KAGVTQTPRYLIKTRGQQVTLSCSPISGHRSVSWYQQTPGQGLQFLFEYFSETQRNKGNFPGRFSGRQFSNSRSEMNVSTLELGDSALYLCASSLGRLSYEQYFGPGTRLTVT.

This clone has more than one count but fewer than ten. The chain has TRBV27 and TRBJ2-7, with D maybe TRBD1 (6 bases). The CDR3 loop spans 13 amino acids. The V end was cut by 3 bases, the J end by 2 bases, with 8 bases between. CDR1 is MNHEY, CDR2 SMNVEV, per germline (reference sequence). CDR3 in amino acids: CASSLNRAYEQYF. The CDR3 nucleotides are TGTGCCAGCAGTTTGAACAGGGCCTACGAGCAGTACTTC.

This clone was seen a few times. This sequence joins TRBV7-9 and TRBJ2-2, with D perhaps assigned TRBD1 or TRBD2 (5 bases each). Per the germline V gene, CDR1 is SEHNR and CDR2 is FQNEAQ (reference sequence). The CDR3 is made up of 16 amino acids. Trimming cost V 2 bases and J 4 bases, with 14 bases left between them. As DNA, the CDR3 is TGTGCCAGCAGCTTAAAAGGATGGGACGGCACCGGGGAGCTGTTTTTT. Amino acid sequence: CASSLKGWDGTGELFF.

This chain links TRBV2 with TRBJ1-5, with D hard to call. Trimming pared 4 bases from V and 2 bases from J, leaving 6 bases between. This CDR3 region has 13 residues. The germline V gene encodes CDR1 SNHLY and CDR2 FYNNEI. CDR3 DNA: TGTGCCAGCAGTGCGGAGCGCAATCAGCCCCAGCATTTT. Translation: CASSAERNQPQHF.

The V gene is TRBV7-2, the J gene TRBJ2-1; 7 bases match TRBD2. Germline loops: CDR1 SGHTA, CDR2 FQGNSA. This CDR3 comprises 15 residues. Trimming at V came to 5 bases and at J to 1 base, leaving 5 bases not matched to a gene. The CDR3: CASSLSGASYNEQFF. In DNA, the CDR3 is TGTGCCAGCAGCCTAAGCGGGGCTTCCTACAATGAGCAGTTCTTC.

With regard to this clone: The sample holds other DNA sequences that translate to the same CDR3. The chain is built from TRBV27 and TRBJ2-7; D unclear. With 8 bases removed from V and 4 bases from J, the gap between germline ends came to 6 bases. The CDR3 spans 10 residues. In germline, CDR1 is MNHEY, CDR2 SMNVEV (reference sequence). CDR3 DNA: TGTGCCAGCGGAAGATACGAGCAGTACTTC. Its protein product is CASGRYEQYF.

The genes are TRBV6-5 and TRBJ2-3, with 7 bases that match TRBD2. J gave up 5 bases and V 0 bases, and 2 bases lay outside the gene matches. The CDR3 consists of 14 residues. The germline V gene has CDR1 MNHEY and CDR2 SVGAGI. The CDR3 protein is CASSYSGGGDTQYF. DNA for the CDR3: TGTGCCAGCAGTTACTCGGGCGGGGGAGATACGCAGTATTTT.

This clone was detected only a few times. The chain combines TRBV4-2 with TRBJ1-1; D is uncertain. CDR1 and CDR2 from the germline V gene are LGHNA and YNFKEQ. V dropped 0 bases and J dropped 1 base, with 9 bases sitting between them. This CDR3 contains 15 residues. The CDR3 coding sequence is TGTGCCAGCAGCCAAGACGACGGAGAGAACACTGAAGCTTTCTTT. It codes for CASSQDDGENTEAFF.

In this sample, this clone turned up a few times. The chain has TRBV6-6 and TRBJ2-3, with 8 bases lining up with TRBD1. Unmatched junction bases numbered 1, after V lost 6 bases and J lost 2 bases. CDR3 size: 13 residues. Germline CDR1 MNHNY, CDR2 SVGAGI (reference sequence). DNA of the CDR3: TGTGCCAGCAGGGACAGGGTCACAGATACGCAGTATTTT. It yields the protein CASRDRVTDTQYF.

V usage is TRBV30 and J usage is TRBJ2-5; 9 nucleotides align to TRBD2. The CDR3 has 15 residues. CDR1 is GTSNPN and CDR2 is SVGIG in the germline V gene (reference sequence). The V gene end was trimmed by 0 bases and the J gene end by 5 bases; junction bases not matched to a gene: 7. This CDR3 reads CAWSVRSGGGETQYF. The DNA for the CDR3 is TGTGCCTGGAGTGTCCGTAGCGGGGGAGGGGAGACCCAGTACTTC.